One and the same sample provided the 17 T cell receptor beta chains below, sequenced in a study of shared clonotypes between healthy human individuals. The assay was immunoSEQ multiplex PCR, and TCRdb's table has in-frame clones only and misses some. This table holds roughly 2 million clones, 85% to 95% found once. As defined, naive CD8 cells were CD45RO-negative and positively selected for CCR7, with terminally differentiated effector memory CD45RA+ cells excluded. The sample consisted of naive CD8+ T cells sorted from blood. Receptor source: a man aged 18 to 29 in good health.

The chain is built from TRBV5-6 and TRBJ2-2; D unclear. This CDR3 has 14 residues. Germline CDR1 reads SGHDT; CDR2 reads YYEEEE. V was clipped by 2 bases and J by 9 bases, with 14 bases between them. CDR3 sequence reads: CASSLGRSPWELFF. Written as DNA, the CDR3 is TGTGCCAGCAGCTTAGGCAGGAGTCCCTGGGAGCTGTTTTTT. The complete variable domain, with remaining parts taken from reference TRBV5-6 and TRBJ2-2, reads DAGVTQSPTHLIKTRGQQVTLRCSPKSGHDTVSWYQQALGQGPQFIFQYYEEEERQRGNFPDRFSGHQFPNYSSELNVNALLLGDSALYLCASSLGRSPWELFFGEGSRLTVL.

The J gene is TRBJ2-7, the V gene TRBV10-2; no reliable D call. This CDR3 is built from 12 residues. Germline CDR1 and CDR2: WSHSY and SAAADI. The V and J ends lost 3 bases and 3 bases respectively, with 6 bases between them. The CDR3 DNA sequence: TGCGCCAGCAGTGACGGTTACTACGAGCAGTACTTC. This codes for CASSDGYYEQYF.

This chain joins TRBV29-1 and TRBJ2-7; D may correspond to TRBD1 or TRBD2 (6 bases each). V dropped 0 bases and J dropped 5 bases, with 17 bases sitting between them. The CDR3 loop spans 15 amino acids. Germline CDR1 SQVTM, CDR2 ANQGSEA. CDR3 loop: CSVEDRGGREDEQYF. Here the CDR3 DNA reads TGCAGCGTTGAAGATCGAGGGGGGAGAGAAGACGAGCAGTACTTC.

The V call is TRBV9, the J call TRBJ2-5; D not certain. The germline V and J ends were trimmed by 0 bases and 5 bases, with 11 bases remaining between them. The CDR3 loop spans 14 amino acids. CDR1 and CDR2 from the germline V gene are SGDLS and YYNGEE. In DNA, the CDR3 is TGTGCCAGCAGCGTAGGAATTCAGGAGGAGACCCAGTACTTC. Translation gives CASSVGIQEETQYF. Complete variable domain (other parts from reference TRBV9 and TRBJ2-5): DSGVTQTPKHLITATGQRVTLRCSPRSGDLSVYWYQQSLDQGLQFLIQYYNGEERAKGNILERFSAQQFPDLHSELNLSSLELGDSALYFCASSVGIQEETQYFGPGTRLLVL.

The gene calls are TRBV29-1 and TRBJ2-7; possible D gene TRBD1, 6 bases. CDR1 and CDR2 (germline): SQVTM, ANQGSEA. The CDR3 runs to 15 residues. The ends were cut back, 4 bases at V and 5 bases at J, with 21 bases in the middle. The CDR3 sequence is CSVGPRVGGLNEQYF. DNA for the CDR3: TGCAGCGTTGGGCCCCGAGTAGGGGGTCTTAACGAGCAGTACTTC.

Here the CDR3 DNA reads TGTGCCAGTAGTATAGATGCAACTAATGAAAAACTGTTTTTT. It codes for CASSIDATNEKLFF. The chain is built from TRBV19 and TRBJ1-4; D not resolved. Germline V gives CDR1 LNHDA, CDR2 SQIVND (reference sequence). This CDR3 comprises 14 residues. The V gene lost 0 bases and the J gene lost 0 bases, with 2 bases spanning the gap.

This clone was observed a single time. The V and J genes are TRBV11-2 and TRBJ2-7, with 11 bases that match TRBD2. This CDR3 is 15 amino acids long. Germline trimming cut 6 bases from V and 1 base from J; bases unmatched to any gene: 5. CDR1 and CDR2 from the germline V gene are SGHAT and FQNNGV. The CDR3 reads CASRPGTSGSYEQYF. In DNA form, the CDR3 reads TGTGCCAGCAGGCCCGGGACTAGCGGATCCTACGAGCAGTACTTC.

The V and J genes are TRBV13 and TRBJ1-4; D remains unclear. Trimming removed 5 bases at V and 4 bases at J, with 8 bases between. The CDR3 spans 13 residues. Germline V gene sequence: CDR1 PRHDT, CDR2 FYEKMQ (reference sequence). CDR3 nucleotide sequence: TGTGCCAGCAGCCAAAGGCTTAATGAAAAACTGTTTTTT. This encodes CASSQRLNEKLFF. Together with reference TRBV13 and TRBJ1-4, the CDR3 gives the full variable domain: AAGVIQSPRHLIKEKRETATLKCYPIPRHDTVYWYQQGPGQDPQFLISFYEKMQSDKGSIPDRFSAQQFSDYHSELNMSSLELGDSALYFCASSQRLNEKLFFGSGTQLSVL.

V is TRBV27 and J is TRBJ2-7, with 13 bases aligning to TRBD2. V lost 5 bases and J lost 6; bases outside the gene matches: 10. This CDR3 spans 16 amino acids. Germline lookup yields CDR1 MNHEY and CDR2 SMNVEV (reference sequence). The CDR3 sequence: CASSILGLAGSTEQYF. In DNA form, the CDR3 reads TGTGCCAGCAGTATTCTGGGACTAGCGGGGTCTACCGAGCAGTACTTC.

V and J are TRBV25-1 and TRBJ2-7, with a tentative D call TRBD2 (7 bases). V shed 0 bases and J shed 7 bases, with 16 bases lying between them. CDR1 and CDR2 from the germline V gene are MGHDK and SYGVNS. The CDR3 is made up of 15 amino acids. CDR3 DNA sequence: TGTGCCAGCAGTGAATACCGGGGGGCCACTCTTGAGCAGTACTTC. It is translated as CASSEYRGATLEQYF.

CDR3 protein: CASSLAGYLNTGELFF. CDR3 nucleotide sequence: TGTGCCAGCAGCTTAGCCGGCTATTTGAACACCGGGGAGCTGTTTTTT. The rearrangement joins TRBV7-9 to TRBJ2-2; D call uncertain. There are 16 residues in the CDR3. Trimming left V 0 bases short and J 1 base short, with 9 bases between. CDR1 is SEHNR and CDR2 is FQNEAQ in the germline V gene (reference sequence).

About this clone: Distinct nucleotide sequences in the sample also encode this CDR3. The chain has TRBV28 and TRBJ1-5, with D tentatively TRBD1 (5 bases). The CDR3 sequence is 14 residues long. Germline-derived CDR1 and CDR2 are MDHEN and SYDVKM. V was cut by 3 bases and J by 3 bases, with 9 bases left in between. Here the CDR3 reads CASSFRQFNQPQHF. DNA of the CDR3: TGTGCCAGCAGTTTTAGACAGTTCAATCAGCCCCAGCATTTT.

The V gene is TRBV10-1, the J gene TRBJ1-5; maybe TRBD1 (5 bases). The germline V gene encodes CDR1 WNHNN and CDR2 SYGVQD (reference sequence). The V end was cut by 7 bases, the J end by 2 bases, with 9 bases between. The CDR3 consists of 13 residues. CDR3 nucleotide sequence: TGCGCCAGCAAAGAACAGGGCAATCAGCCCCAGCATTTT. Translated, it gives CASKEQGNQPQHF.

The CDR3 protein is CASSEGTAYGYTF. The CDR3 coding sequence is TGCGCCAGCAGTGAAGGAACAGCTTATGGCTACACCTTC. The rearrangement links TRBV10-1 to TRBJ1-2; D gene uncertain. Trimming cost V 3 bases and J 5 bases, with 10 bases left between them. The CDR3 totals 13 residues. Germline-derived CDR1 and CDR2 are WNHNN and SYGVQD (reference sequence).

This chain links TRBV10-2 with TRBJ2-7; 8 bases are shared with TRBD1. Germline V CDR1 and CDR2: WSHSY, SAAADI. V was clipped by 6 bases and J by 7 bases; unmatched bases: 5. The CDR3 has 12 residues. CDR3 protein: CASRQGAGEQYF. CDR3 DNA sequence: TGCGCCAGCAGGCAGGGGGCGGGGGAGCAGTACTTC.

V gene TRBV28 combines with J gene TRBJ1-6; D uncertain. This CDR3 is built from 15 residues. Germline CDR1 reads MDHEN; CDR2 reads SYDVKM. The germline V and J ends were trimmed by 2 bases and 18 bases, with 23 bases remaining between them. The CDR3 nucleotides read TGTGCCAGCAGTTTACGACAAAACCTTCGTGTAGTATCCCACTTT. It codes for CASSLRQNLRVVSHF.

The rearrangement joins TRBV9 to TRBJ2-7; the match to TRBD1 covers 8 bases. The CDR3 covers 13 residues. Per germline, CDR1 SGDLS and CDR2 YYNGEE. The ends lost 4 bases at V and 5 bases at J; junction bases unmatched: 5. The CDR3 protein is CASSPWTGNEQYF. In DNA, the CDR3 is TGTGCCAGCAGCCCCTGGACAGGGAACGAGCAGTACTTC.